This T cell receptor (beta chain) was observed in a study of shared clonotypes between healthy human individuals. A remark on this clone: Antigen specificity is unknown.

Study findings and constraints: Despite large depth, rarefaction showed incomplete sorted-subset sequencing.

It was across several immunoSEQ plates that each subset's genomic DNA was evenly split. Assay used: immunoSEQ multiplex PCR; TCRdb lists only in-frame clones, some missing. The data hold over 750,000 clones, with around 96% observed a single time. Cells designated naive CD8 were CD45RO-negative and were positively selected for CCR7, with terminally differentiated effector memory CD45RA+ cells excluded. CDR1 and CDR2 from the germline V gene are SGHTA and FQGNSA. This CDR3 comprises 18 residues. Trimming stripped 1 base from V and 4 bases from J, with 20 bases between. What was sequenced was naive CD8+ T cells sorted from blood. This TCR was recovered from a man aged 25 to 40 in good health. The rearrangement links TRBV7-2 to TRBJ2-1; possible D gene TRBD2, 5 bases. CDR3 sequence: CASSLDYQRTQIYNEQFF. CDR3 bases: TGTGCCAGCAGCTTAGACTATCAGCGGACCCAGATATACAATGAGCAGTTCTTC.